Listed here is a single TCR beta chain. The V gene end was trimmed by 6 bases and the J gene end by 1 base; junction bases not matched to a gene: 0. Germline V gene data show CDR1 as MNHEY and CDR2 as SVGAGI. The CDR3 contains 13 residues. This specimen comes from a study of shared clonotypes between healthy human individuals. TCRdb's copy holds only in-frame clones and misses some; the assay was immunoSEQ multiplex PCR. This table has some 2,400,000 clones, almost 96% appearing once. Both subsets, CD45RA+ naive and CD45RA-negative memory, were split from the CD4+ cells. This rearrangement joins TRBV6-5 to TRBJ1-3; 7 bases fit TRBD1. The sequenced sample was naive CD4+ T cells sorted from blood. The subset: CD45RA+ positively selected. This receptor was taken from a man aged 18 to 30 in good health. CDR3 DNA sequence: TGTGCCAGCAGGGACAGGTCTGGAAACACCATATATTTT. Its protein is CASRDRSGNTIYF.